The source of this T cell receptor (beta chain) is a study of blood T cell repertoires in COVID-19. As regards this clone: The junction differs from germline at one of its ends, possibly a read error.

Assignments of participants to cohorts depended upon their own reported clinical history. CDR3 length: 11 amino acids. From germline, CDR1 is SGHAT and CDR2 FQNNGV. Measured with immunoSEQ multiplex PCR; TCRdb has only the in-frame clones, and not every one. Counted here are roughly 250,000 clones, around 87% occurring once; the ten biggest clones make up 1.5% to 2%. The TCR originated in a woman aged 50 to 60 who had recovered from COVID-19. This chain uses TRBV11-2 with TRBJ2-7; possibly TRBD1 for D (6 bases). Material for sequencing was PBMCs or T cells enriched from blood (not recorded which). The CDR3 DNA reads as TGTGCCAGCAGCCGGCGACAGGCGACGATTTTC. It codes for CASSRRQATIF.